The clone carrying this T cell receptor (beta chain) was detected many times. In germline, CDR1 is SGHRS, CDR2 YFSETQ. CDR3 length: 15 residues. V lost 3 bases, J lost 1 base, and 5 bases stayed unmatched. This sample stems from a study of molecular identifiers for immune sequencing clone quantification. Each CDR3 protein gets one entry after TCRdb re-called the PCR reads with MiXCR. The profile covers 250,000 to 350,000 distinct CDR3 sequences, with about a fifth appearing a single time and approximately 0.84% taken by the ten largest. The TCR sequence derives from a human donor in good health. Some libraries in this study had Jurkat cell RNA spiked in. The source material was naive CD8+ T cells from blood, with Jurkat cell RNA spiked in. The subset is: FACS-sorted CD8+CD4-CCR7+CD45RA+ naive T cells. This chain uses TRBV5-1 with TRBJ2-3; 7 bases are shared with TRBD1. The CDR3 loop is CASSSTGTGTDTQYF. The CDR3 DNA reads TGCGCCAGCAGCTCCACCGGGACAGGCACAGATACGCAGTATTTT. The full variable domain, with the rest looked up from reference TRBV5-1 and TRBJ2-3, is KAGVTQTPRYLIKTRGQQVTLSCSPISGHRSVSWYQQTPGQGLQFLFEYFSETQRNKGNFPGRFSGRQFSNSRSEMNVSTLELGDSALYLCASSSTGTGTDTQYFGPGTRLTVL.